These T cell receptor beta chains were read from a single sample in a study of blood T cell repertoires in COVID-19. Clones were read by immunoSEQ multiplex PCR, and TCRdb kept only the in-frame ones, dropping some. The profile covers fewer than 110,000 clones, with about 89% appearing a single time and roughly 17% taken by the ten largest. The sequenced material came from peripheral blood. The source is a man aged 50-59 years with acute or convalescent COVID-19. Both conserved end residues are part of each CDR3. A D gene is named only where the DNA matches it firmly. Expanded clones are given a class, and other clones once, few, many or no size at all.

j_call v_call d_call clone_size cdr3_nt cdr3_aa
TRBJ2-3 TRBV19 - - TGTGCCAGTAGTATGATTCTTTCAGCTACTAGAACAGATACGCAGTATTTT CASSMILSATRTDTQYF
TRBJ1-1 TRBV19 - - TGTGCCAGTAGTATGCGGGGGCGGTTCACTGAAGCTTTCTTT CASSMRGRFTEAFF
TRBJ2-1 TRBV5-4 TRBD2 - TGTGCCAGCAGCCCTCGGACTAGCGGGTACAATGAGCAGTTCTTC CASSPRTSGYNEQFF
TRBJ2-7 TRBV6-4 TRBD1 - TGTGCCTTACAGGGGCCCTACGAGCAGTACTTC CALQGPYEQYF
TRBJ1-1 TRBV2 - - TGTGCCAGCAGTCCTCTTGGTTCGAGATCTGAAGCTTTCTTT CASSPLGSRSEAFF
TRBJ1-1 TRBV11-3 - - TGTGCCAGCAGCCCAAGGGGATCTGAAGCTTTCTTT CASSPRGSEAFF
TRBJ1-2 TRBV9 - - TGTGCCAGCAGTGGGGTAGTCGTTCAGGGTGTCTATGGCTACACCTTC CASSGVVVQGVYGYTF
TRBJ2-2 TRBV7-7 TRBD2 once TGTGCCAGCAGCCCGGGGGGAGGGAGAAGGTCCGGGGAGCTGTTTTTT CASSPGGGRRSGELFF
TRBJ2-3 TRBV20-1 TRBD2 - TGCAGTGCTAGTGACAGCCTAGCGGGTACGCAGTATTTT CSASDSLAGTQYF
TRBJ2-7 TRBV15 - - TGTGCCACCAGCAGCCCAGGATACGAGCAGTACTTC CATSSPGYEQYF
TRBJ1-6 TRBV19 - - TGTGCCAGTAGTATAGCCGGAGGAAATTCACCCCTCCACTTT CASSIAGGNSPLHF
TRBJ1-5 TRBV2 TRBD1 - TGTGCCAGCAGTAAAGCAGGGGGACAGGGGAATCAGCCCCAGCATTTT CASSKAGGQGNQPQHF
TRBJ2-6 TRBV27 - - TGTGCCAGCAGTTTAAGGGTAGGGAGTTCTGGGGCCAACGTCCTGACTTTC CASSLRVGSSGANVLTF
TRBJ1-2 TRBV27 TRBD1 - TGTGCCAGCAGTTTGGCAGGGGGCTTTAATGGCTACACCTTC CASSLAGGFNGYTF
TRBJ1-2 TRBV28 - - TGTGCCAGCAGGACGGGGTTGGCTGGCTATGGCTACACCTTC CASRTGLAGYGYTF
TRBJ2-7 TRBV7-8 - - TGTGCCAGCAGCTTAGCTAACAACGCCTACGAGCAGTACTTC CASSLANNAYEQYF
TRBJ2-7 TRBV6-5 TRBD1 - TGTGCCAGCAGTTACTCGACAGGGGCCTACGAGCAGTACTTC CASSYSTGAYEQYF
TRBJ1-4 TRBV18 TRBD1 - TGTGCCAGCTCACCACCGCAGGGGGCCGATGAAAAACTGTTTTTT CASSPPQGADEKLFF
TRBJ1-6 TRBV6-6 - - TGTGCCAGCAGCCAATCGACAAGGTCTAATTCACCCCTCCACTTT CASSQSTRSNSPLHF
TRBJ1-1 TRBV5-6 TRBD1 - TGTGCCAGCAGCTTGCCCGGGACAGCTGTGAACACTGAAGCTTTCTTT CASSLPGTAVNTEAFF
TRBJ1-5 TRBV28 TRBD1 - TGTGCCAGCAGCCCGACAGGGGGAAAGGTCCAGCATTTT CASSPTGGKVQHF
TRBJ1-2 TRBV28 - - TGTGCCAGCAGTTTATGGGGGGGGTACAACTATGGCTACACCTTC CASSLWGGYNYGYTF